This TCR beta chain comes out of a study of beta chain features in type 1 diabetes. Whole-study context: Similarity in age, gender and cell yields was seen between patients and healthy donors.

The isolated RNA, all of it, was reverse transcribed, so expressed TCRB transcripts were what got sequenced. Clones were read by immunoSEQ multiplex PCR, and TCRdb kept only the in-frame ones, dropping some. Here the sample spans about 220,000 clones, roughly a tenth being singletons. Based on CD45RO/CCR7/CD25/CD127/CD95/CD27, CD4+ regulatory, stem cell-like memory, naive and central memory cells were sorted. V was clipped by 4 bases and J by 3 bases, with 14 bases between them. The CDR3 has 15 residues. From germline, CDR1 is SGHDT and CDR2 YYEEEE. The chain recombines TRBV5-6 with TRBJ2-4; D gene ambiguous. This clonotype was sampled from a man between 18 and 35 years old in good health. The material sequenced was central memory CD4+ T cells from blood. CDR3 residues: CASSHEAVGKNIQYF. CDR3 nucleotide sequence: TGTGCCAGCAGCCACGAGGCGGTAGGCAAAAACATTCAGTACTTC.